The 27 T cell receptor beta chains presented below share a single source sample, sequenced in a study of T cells in Graves' hyperthyroidism and ophthalmopathy. RNA transcripts yielded amplified TCR beta CDR3 regions. An initial round of RT-PCR targeting the TCR CDR3 relied on the HTBI primer set. Via MiXCR, TCRdb re-called the multiplex PCR reads, giving one row per CDR3 protein. Of 550,000 to 700,000 distinct CDR3 sequences in the sample, approximately 15% were seen once. Sample: blood. These TCRs come from a woman between 35 and 50 years old with Graves' ophthalmopathy.

This clonotype was seen many times. The chain has TRBV12-3 or TRBV12-4 and TRBJ1-5; D is perhaps TRBD1 (5 bases). The CDR3 runs to 16 residues. Trimming removed 4 bases at V and 4 bases at J, with 17 bases between. The CDR3 DNA reads as TGTGCCAGCAGTTCAGGGTCCAGGGCTGGAAATCAGCCCCAGCATTTT. Translation gives CASSSGSRAGNQPQHF.

This clonotype was counted only a few times. V usage is TRBV30 and J usage is TRBJ2-1; D is undetermined. Trimming removed 0 bases at V and 5 bases at J, with 11 bases between. The germline V gene has CDR1 GTSNPN and CDR2 SVGIG (reference sequence). The CDR3 length is 14 residues. The CDR3 is CAWSVQGRHNEQFF. CDR3 in DNA: TGTGCCTGGAGTGTACAAGGCAGACACAATGAGCAGTTCTTC.

This clonotype was counted only a few times. The rearrangement links TRBV28 to TRBJ1-5; TRBD1 aligns across 7 bases. CDR3 length equals 17 residues. The germline V gene has CDR1 MDHEN and CDR2 SYDVKM. V lost 2 bases to trimming and J lost 7 bases; unmatched junction nucleotides: 14. The CDR3 DNA is TGTGCCAGCAGTTTAAACTGGGACAGCGGGGGGGGCCAGCCCCAGCATTTT. Translated, it gives CASSLNWDSGGGQPQHF.

This clonotype was seen more than once but under ten times. This rearrangement joins TRBV5-1 to TRBJ2-7; 9 bases are a match to TRBD1. Germline lookup yields CDR1 SGHRS and CDR2 YFSETQ. The ends lost 6 bases at V and 2 bases at J; junction bases unmatched: 9. The CDR3 is 15 amino acids. The CDR3 DNA reads as TGCGCCAGCATAACCGGGACAGGGAAGACCTACGAGCAGTACTTC. As protein: CASITGTGKTYEQYF.

This clonotype has ten or more counts. The chain employs TRBV20-1 and TRBJ2-2; D might be TRBD1 (6 bases). The CDR3 contains 15 residues. Germline V gene sequence: CDR1 DFQATT, CDR2 SNEGSKA (reference sequence). Trimming cost V 1 base and J 3 bases, with 12 bases left between them. DNA for the CDR3: TGCAGTGCTAGAGTGGACAGCCGAGACACCGGGGAGCTGTTTTTT. The encoded protein is CSARVDSRDTGELFF.

At least ten counts were recorded for this clonotype. The rearrangement joins TRBV11-2 to TRBJ2-2, with a possible D match to TRBD2 (5 bases). V lost 0 bases and J lost 4, with 15 bases in between. Germline V gives CDR1 SGHAT, CDR2 FQNNGV. The CDR3 consists of 17 residues. In DNA form, the CDR3 reads TGTGCCAGCAGCTTAGATGGGGAGCGTGGAAGCACCGGGGAGCTGTTTTTT. It encodes CASSLDGERGSTGELFF.

This clonotype was recorded at least ten times. The V gene is TRBV6-1, the J gene TRBJ2-7; D not resolved. Germline V gives CDR1 MNHNS, CDR2 SASEGT. This CDR3 spans 12 amino acids. V shed 6 bases and J shed 1 base, with 7 bases lying between them. The CDR3 DNA sequence: TGTGCCAGCAGGGTCAATTCCTACGAGCAGTACTTC. This encodes CASRVNSYEQYF.

The gene calls are TRBV5-1 and TRBJ2-7; D is possibly TRBD1 (6 bases). V was shortened by 7 bases and J by 0 bases, with 14 bases between the two germline ends. Germline CDR1 SGHRS, CDR2 YFSETQ. The CDR3 loop spans 14 amino acids. The CDR3 sequence: CASAIRDNSYEQYF. CDR3 sequence (DNA): TGCGCCAGCGCCATCCGGGACAACTCCTACGAGCAGTACTTC.

Many counts were recorded for this clonotype. The J gene is TRBJ2-2, the V gene TRBV5-4; D is unresolved. The V end was cut by 4 bases, the J end by 7 bases, with 20 bases between. The CDR3 runs to 16 residues. CDR1 and CDR2 (germline): SGHNT, YYREEE (reference sequence). As DNA, the CDR3 is TGTGCCAGCAGCACCCCCCAGGCAGGTGCGGACGGGGAGCTGTTTTTT. Encoded protein: CASSTPQAGADGELFF.

V usage is TRBV6-2 or TRBV6-3 and J usage is TRBJ2-7; D is ambiguous. V was cut by 4 bases and J by 2 bases, with 21 bases left in between. The CDR3 has 17 residues. Germline-derived CDR1 and CDR2 are MNHEY and SVGEGT. The CDR3 nucleotides read TGTGCCAGCAGTTCCCAAGACCGACACCTTTTAACCTACGAGCAGTACTTC. It encodes CASSSQDRHLLTYEQYF.

V usage is TRBV6-1 and J usage is TRBJ2-2; 8 positions match TRBD1. The CDR3 consists of 19 residues. In germline, CDR1 is MNHNS, CDR2 SASEGT. The J segment lost 1 base and the V segment lost 4 bases, leaving 14 bases of the junction unmatched. CDR3 nucleotide sequence: TGTGCCAGCAGTGGGGAGAGGCGGACAGGGCGGGGGAACACCGGGGAGCTGTTTTTT. Translated: CASSGERRTGRGNTGELFF.

This clonotype was picked up many times. The chain recombines TRBV27 with TRBJ2-7; D is perhaps TRBD1 (5 bases). This CDR3 has 12 amino acids. Trimming left V 3 bases short and J 6 bases short, with 9 bases between. CDR1 is MNHEY and CDR2 is SMNVEV in the germline V gene (reference sequence). For the CDR3, the DNA is TGTGCCAGCAGTTTGGCAACAGGCGAGCAGTACTTC. This codes for CASSLATGEQYF.

There are a few counts of this clonotype. The chain recombines TRBV4-1 with TRBJ2-7; 9 bases align to TRBD2. This CDR3 has 15 residues. Germline CDR1 reads MGHRA; CDR2 reads YSYEKL. V lost 3 bases, J lost 4 bases, and 7 bases stayed unmatched. CDR3 coding DNA: TGCGCCAGCAGCCACGGCCCTAGCGGGACGTACGAGCAGTACTTC. It codes for CASSHGPSGTYEQYF.

The sample holds many counts of this clonotype. For the CDR3, the DNA is TGTGCCAGCAGCCCCAATTCCGGGACAGGGGGTTCCTATGGCTACACCTTC. It is translated as CASSPNSGTGGSYGYTF. The chain couples TRBV27 to TRBJ1-2; 11 bases fit TRBD1. Trimming took 6 bases from V and 4 from J; bases not matched to a gene: 13. The CDR3 covers 17 residues. Germline CDR1 is MNHEY and CDR2 is SMNVEV (reference sequence).

This clonotype was counted at least ten times. The chain uses TRBV19 and TRBJ2-7; D perhaps matches TRBD1 (6 bases). Trimming cost V 1 base and J 1 base, with 11 bases left between them. The CDR3 totals 15 residues. The germline CDR1 and CDR2 sequences are LNHDA and SQIVND (reference sequence). As DNA, the CDR3 is TGTGCCAGTAGTATAGGGGACAAGTCTTCCTACGAGCAGTACTTC. This encodes CASSIGDKSSYEQYF.

The sample holds a few counts of this clonotype. The CDR3 does not close with the conserved phenylalanine or tryptophan, likely indicating a read error. This sequence joins TRBV28 and TRBJ2-7; D uncertain. The CDR3 length is 14 residues. Germline lookup yields CDR1 MDHEN and CDR2 SYDVKM. Trimming cost V 2 bases and J 6 bases, with 14 bases left between them. For the CDR3, the DNA is TGTGCCAGCAGTTTAGTAGAGGAGAGAGCCGAGCAGTACCTC. Its translation is CASSLVEERAEQYL.

This clonotype came up many times. The J gene is TRBJ1-1, the V gene TRBV5-1; no firm D call. Trimming took off 1 base at V and 3 bases at J, with 13 bases between the two ends. Germline lookup yields CDR1 SGHRS and CDR2 YFSETQ. The CDR3 has 15 residues. The CDR3 region has the DNA TGCGCCAGCAGCTTGATTTCGTCGGGCGACACTGAAGCTTTCTTT. Protein product: CASSLISSGDTEAFF.

This clonotype was seen at least ten times. V is TRBV6-5 and J is TRBJ2-2, with 9 nucleotides matching TRBD2. The CDR3 runs 16 residues. Germline V lookup: CDR1 MNHEY, CDR2 SVGAGI. J was trimmed by 6 bases and V by 2 bases; bases with no gene match: 7. The CDR3 protein is CASSYKGGRAAGELFF. For the CDR3, the DNA is TGTGCCAGCAGTTACAAGGGCGGGAGGGCCGCCGGGGAGCTGTTTTTT.

The gene calls are TRBV28 and TRBJ1-5; no clear D. Germline V gene lookup returns CDR1 MDHEN and CDR2 SYDVKM. The CDR3 runs to 12 residues. The V end was cut by 7 bases, the J end by 3 bases, with 7 bases between. The CDR3 DNA sequence: TGTGCCAGCATCCGAGCCAATCAGCCCCAGCATTTT. Translation: CASIRANQPQHF.

The chain couples TRBV20-1 to TRBJ2-7, with a tentative D call TRBD2 (7 bases). Germline CDR1 is DFQATT and CDR2 is SNEGSKA (reference sequence). The CDR3 consists of 15 residues. V was shortened by 1 base and J by 3 bases, with 16 bases between the two germline ends. Written as DNA, the CDR3 is TGCAGTGCTAGAGGGGCACAGGGAGGGGTCTACGAGCAGTACTTC. It encodes CSARGAQGGVYEQYF.

This clonotype was recorded many times. The chain couples TRBV9 to TRBJ1-1; a possible D gene is TRBD1 (5 bases). The CDR3 sequence is 15 residues long. CDR1 is SGDLS and CDR2 is YYNGEE in the germline V gene. Trimming removed 0 bases from V and 4 bases from J, with 13 bases in between. CDR3 region: CASSVDGGLGTEAFF. CDR3 nucleotide sequence: TGTGCCAGCAGCGTAGATGGGGGTCTGGGCACTGAAGCTTTCTTT.

V and J are TRBV27 and TRBJ2-7; 8 bases are a match to TRBD2. Germline V gene data show CDR1 as MNHEY and CDR2 as SMNVEV (reference sequence). The length of the CDR3 is 13 residues. V was pared by 11 bases and J by 0 bases, with 6 bases of the junction left unmatched. Written as DNA, the CDR3 is TGTGCCGTCAGCGGGGGTTACTCCTACGAGCAGTACTTC. Encoded protein: CAVSGGYSYEQYF.

V is TRBV11-1 and J is TRBJ2-7, with D perhaps matching TRBD1 (6 bases). Germline CDR1 reads SGHAT; CDR2 reads FQDESV (reference sequence). V lost 2 bases to trimming and J lost 2 bases, with 10 bases between them. The CDR3 consists of 14 residues. In nucleotides, the CDR3 is TGTGCCAGCAGCTTAACAGGGTGGCCCTACGAGCAGTACTTC. This codes for CASSLTGWPYEQYF.

In this sample, this clonotype turned up a few times. Possible read error: a much larger clone is one base away. J is TRBJ1-2 and V is TRBV20-1; 9 nucleotides agree with TRBD1. The CDR3 totals 16 residues. Germline V lookup: CDR1 DFQATT, CDR2 SNEGSKA (reference sequence). The chain's CDR3 is CSAFPRRTGEDYGYAF. The CDR3 DNA reads as TGCAGTGCTTTTCCACGTCGGACAGGGGAGGACTATGGCTACGCCTTC.

The table lists this clonotype with a few counts. This chain links TRBV29-1 with TRBJ2-7; TRBD1 matches at 9 bases. J lost 4 bases, V lost 1 base, and 8 bases had no gene match. Germline assignment: CDR1 SQVTM and CDR2 ANQGSEA. The CDR3 is 15 residues long. The CDR3 DNA is TGCAGCGTTGAAGTGAGGGGACAGGGAAAGTACGAGCAGTACTTC. Translated: CSVEVRGQGKYEQYF.

This clonotype has ten or more counts. The genes are TRBV29-1 and TRBJ2-5, with D perhaps matching TRBD1 (6 bases). The CDR3 has 11 residues. With 4 bases removed from V and 3 bases from J, the gap between germline ends came to 6 bases. Germline V gene lookup returns CDR1 SQVTM and CDR2 ANQGSEA. The CDR3, as DNA: TGCAGCGTTGGGACAGAAGAGACCCAGTACTTC. This codes for CSVGTEETQYF. Full variable domain (missing parts from reference TRBV29-1 and TRBJ2-5): SAVISQKPSRDICQRGTSLTIQCQVDSQVTMMFWYRQQPGQSLTLIATANQGSEATYESGFVIDKFPISRPNLTFSTLTVSNMSPEDSSIYLCSVGTEETQYFGPGTRLLVL.

This clonotype was observed many times. The J gene is TRBJ2-7, the V gene TRBV28, with 15 positions matching TRBD2. This CDR3 contains 18 residues. Trimming removed 4 bases from V and 2 bases from J; junction bases left unmatched: 9. Germline-derived CDR1 and CDR2 are MDHEN and SYDVKM. CDR3 DNA: TGTGCCAGCAGTTACGGACTAGCGGGAGGGGGTACTCCCTACGAGCAGTACTTC. Its translation is CASSYGLAGGGTPYEQYF.